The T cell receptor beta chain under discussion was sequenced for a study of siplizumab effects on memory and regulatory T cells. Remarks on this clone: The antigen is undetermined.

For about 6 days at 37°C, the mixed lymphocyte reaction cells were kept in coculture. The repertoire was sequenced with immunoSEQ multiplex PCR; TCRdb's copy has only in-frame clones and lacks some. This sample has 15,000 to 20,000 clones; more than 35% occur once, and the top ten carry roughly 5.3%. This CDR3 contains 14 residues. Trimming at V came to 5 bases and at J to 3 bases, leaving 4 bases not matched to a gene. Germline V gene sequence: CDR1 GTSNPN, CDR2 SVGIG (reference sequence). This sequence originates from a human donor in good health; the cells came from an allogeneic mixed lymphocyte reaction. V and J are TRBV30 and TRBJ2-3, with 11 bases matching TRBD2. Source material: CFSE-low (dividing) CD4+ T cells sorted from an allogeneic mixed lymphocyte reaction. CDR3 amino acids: CAWGTSGGTDTQYF. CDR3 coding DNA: TGTGCCTGGGGAACTAGCGGGGGAACAGATACGCAGTATTTT.